This T cell receptor (beta chain) is drawn from a study of CD8 T cells in ankylosing spondylitis. Study results and limitations: Matched synovial fluid from ankylosing spondylitis patients was reported to be enriched for disease-linked clones. As for the disease-linked clones, they showed a CD8+ phenotype and occurred at relatively low frequencies in peripheral blood.

Trimming stripped 1 base from V and 4 bases from J, with 10 bases between. Germline lookup yields CDR1 SEHNR and CDR2 FQNEAQ (reference sequence). This CDR3 is built from 15 residues. TCRdb itself ran the 5' RACE reads through MiXCR, one entry per CDR3 protein. The table has 300,000 to 400,000 distinct CDR3 sequences, around a tenth seen once. Of note for this clonotype: Its cognate antigen is unknown.

The J gene is TRBJ2-2, the V gene TRBV7-9; the D is unclear. This TCR was sampled from a female donor with ankylosing spondylitis or in good health (not recorded which). The source material was blood, either unsorted or a sorted T cell fraction (not recorded which). The DNA of the CDR3 is TGTGCCAGCAGCTTAGATATGGCGGCCACCGGGGAGCTGTTTTTT. This translates into CASSLDMAATGELFF.